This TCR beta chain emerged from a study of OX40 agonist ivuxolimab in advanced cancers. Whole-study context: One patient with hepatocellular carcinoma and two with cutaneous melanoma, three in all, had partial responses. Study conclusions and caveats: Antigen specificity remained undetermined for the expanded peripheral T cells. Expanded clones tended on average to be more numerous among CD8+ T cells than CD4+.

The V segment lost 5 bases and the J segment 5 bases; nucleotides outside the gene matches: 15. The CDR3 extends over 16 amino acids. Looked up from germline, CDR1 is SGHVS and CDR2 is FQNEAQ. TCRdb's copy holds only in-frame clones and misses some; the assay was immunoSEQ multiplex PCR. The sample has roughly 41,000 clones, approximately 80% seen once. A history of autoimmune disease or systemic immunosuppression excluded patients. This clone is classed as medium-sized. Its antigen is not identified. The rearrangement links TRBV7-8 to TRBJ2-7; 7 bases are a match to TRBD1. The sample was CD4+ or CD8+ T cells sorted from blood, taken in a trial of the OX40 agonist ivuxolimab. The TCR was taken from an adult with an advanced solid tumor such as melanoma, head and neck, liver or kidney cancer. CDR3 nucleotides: TGTGCCAGCAGCCCTACCCCTGACACAGGGGTTAACGAGCAGTACTTC. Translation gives CASSPTPDTGVNEQYF.